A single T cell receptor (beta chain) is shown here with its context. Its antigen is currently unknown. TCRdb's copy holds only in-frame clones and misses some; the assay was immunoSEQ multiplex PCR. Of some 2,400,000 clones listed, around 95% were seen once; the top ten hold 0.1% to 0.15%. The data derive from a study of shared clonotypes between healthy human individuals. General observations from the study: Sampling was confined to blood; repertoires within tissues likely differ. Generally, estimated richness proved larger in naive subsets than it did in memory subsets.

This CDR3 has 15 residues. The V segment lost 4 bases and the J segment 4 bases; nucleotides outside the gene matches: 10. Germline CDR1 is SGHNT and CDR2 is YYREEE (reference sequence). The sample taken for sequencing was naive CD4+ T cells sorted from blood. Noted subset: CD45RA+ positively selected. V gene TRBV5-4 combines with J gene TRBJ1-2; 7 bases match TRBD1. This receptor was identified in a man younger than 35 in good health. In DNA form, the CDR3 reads TGTGCCAGCAGCCCCGCCCCACAGGGGAGCTATGGCTACACCTTC. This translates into CASSPAPQGSYGYTF.